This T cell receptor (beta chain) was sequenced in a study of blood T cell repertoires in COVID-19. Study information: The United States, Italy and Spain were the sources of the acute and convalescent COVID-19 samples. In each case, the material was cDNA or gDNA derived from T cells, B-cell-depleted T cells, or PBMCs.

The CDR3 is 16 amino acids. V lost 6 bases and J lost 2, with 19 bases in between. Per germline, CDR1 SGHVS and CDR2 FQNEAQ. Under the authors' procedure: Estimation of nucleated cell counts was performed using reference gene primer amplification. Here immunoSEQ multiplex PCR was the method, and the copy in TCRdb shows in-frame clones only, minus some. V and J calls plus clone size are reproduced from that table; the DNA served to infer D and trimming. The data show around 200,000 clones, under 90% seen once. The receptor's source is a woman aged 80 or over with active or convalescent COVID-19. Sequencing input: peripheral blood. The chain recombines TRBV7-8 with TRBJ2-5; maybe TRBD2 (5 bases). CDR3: CASSILAMGRQETQYF. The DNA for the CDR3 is TGTGCCAGCAGTATTCTAGCAATGGGCCGTCAAGAGACCCAGTACTTC.